The clone carrying this T cell receptor (beta chain) has ten or more counts. Its antigen is undetermined. Trimming took 7 bases from V and 9 from J, leaving 22 bases between them. The CDR3 is made up of 15 amino acids. The germline CDR1 and CDR2 sequences are MDHEN and SYDVKM. Patients aged 18 to 65 had newly diagnosed hyperthyroidism that had lasted under 2 months. Fresh peripheral blood, under 13 ml, was the source of the PBMCs. This specimen comes from a study of T cells in Graves' hyperthyroidism and ophthalmopathy. Notes on the study in general: A 13 V-J model separated ophthalmopathy from stable hyperthyroidism.

Authors of the study amplified TCR beta CDR3 regions from RNA transcripts. With the HTBI primer set, the TCR CDR3 went through a first round of RT-PCR. Using its own MiXCR run on the multiplex PCR reads, TCRdb lists one record per CDR3 protein. This table has around 300,000 distinct CDR3 sequences, approximately 14% appearing once. V is TRBV28 and J is TRBJ1-5; D not certain. The sequenced material came from blood. The TCR comes from a woman in her twenties or thirties with Graves' hyperthyroidism. The CDR3 region is CASTQPWGGSPPQHF. The CDR3 DNA reads TGTGCCAGCACCCAACCATGGGGAGGGTCCCCGCCCCAGCATTTT.